This TCR beta chain was recorded in a study of response to subunit inactivated influenza vaccine. TCRdb analysed the RT-PCR reads with MiXCR anew, one entry per CDR3 protein. Of about half a million distinct CDR3 sequences in the sample, over 9.5% were seen once. V trimming: 4 bases; J trimming: 3 bases; junction bases outside the gene matches: 8. Germline values: CDR1 SGHRS, CDR2 YFSETQ. The CDR3 runs to 16 residues. The receptor comes from a man aged 50 or older who received an inactivated influenza vaccine. The source material was PBMCs from blood, sampled 35 to 45 days after vaccination. V usage is TRBV5-1 and J usage is TRBJ1-4; 8 positions match TRBD1. CDR3 sequence: CASSLQGQGANEKLFF. CDR3 nucleotides: TGCGCCAGCAGCCTACAAGGACAGGGAGCTAATGAAAAACTGTTTTTT.